What follows are 25 T cell receptor beta chains derived from one specimen sequenced in a study of shared clonotypes between healthy human individuals. Naive CD8 cells lacked CD45RO and underwent positive selection for CCR7, leaving out terminally differentiated effector memory CD45RA+ cells. Only in-frame clones appear in the TCRdb table, and some are missing; sequencing was by immunoSEQ multiplex PCR. The sample has about 2.2 million clones; 93% are singletons. Sequenced input: naive CD8+ T cells from PBMCs. These receptors were obtained from a man younger than 30 in good health. Some clones in this sample may be carry-over from other donors' samples.

This chain connects TRBV2 to TRBJ2-1; 10 nucleotides align to TRBD2. The germline V gene encodes CDR1 SNHLY and CDR2 FYNNEI. The CDR3 runs 13 residues. The V and J ends lost 6 bases and 9 bases, in that order; junction bases with no gene match: 5. CDR3 residues: CASSLAGEVEQFF. As DNA, the CDR3 is TGTGCCAGCAGCCTAGCGGGAGAGGTTGAGCAGTTCTTC.

V usage is TRBV6-5 and J usage is TRBJ2-7, with 8 bases aligning to TRBD2. There are 14 residues in the CDR3. Per germline, CDR1 MNHEY and CDR2 SVGAGI. With 6 bases clipped from V and 2 bases from J, the junction kept 6 bases outside the gene matches. DNA for the CDR3: TGTGCCAGCAGCCCCTTGGGACTAGCCTACGAGCAGTACTTC. The encoded protein is CASSPLGLAYEQYF.

This chain uses TRBV30 with TRBJ2-5, with 8 positions matching TRBD2. Trimming removed 4 bases from V and 7 bases from J; junction bases left unmatched: 5. Germline lookup yields CDR1 GTSNPN and CDR2 SVGIG (reference sequence). The CDR3 totals 12 residues. This chain's CDR3 is CAWTSSGRTQYF. CDR3 DNA: TGTGCCTGGACCTCCAGCGGGAGGACCCAGTACTTC.

Here the CDR3 reads CASSSGRQEQYF. CDR3 DNA: TGTGCCAGCAGTTCGGGCCGCCAGGAGCAGTACTTC. V is TRBV28 and J is TRBJ2-7; D is uncertain. The CDR3 sequence is 12 residues long. The germline V and J ends were trimmed by 4 bases and 7 bases, with 11 bases remaining between them. Germline V gene lookup returns CDR1 MDHEN and CDR2 SYDVKM.

J is TRBJ1-4 and V is TRBV7-9; D is unclear. The CDR3 length is 16 residues. Germline assignment: CDR1 SEHNR and CDR2 FQNEAQ (reference sequence). Trimming removed 1 base at V and 6 bases at J, with 15 bases between. The CDR3 DNA is TGTGCCAGCAGCTTAGACCCTACAGAGATCTATGAAAAACTGTTTTTT. Its protein is CASSLDPTEIYEKLFF.

The chain links TRBV11-2 to TRBJ2-3; 7 positions match TRBD1. CDR1 is SGHAT, CDR2 FQNNGV, per germline. CDR3 length: 16 residues. V shed 3 bases and J 0 bases; nucleotides not matched to a gene: 6. The CDR3 protein is CASSFPGQSSTDTQYF. In nucleotides, the CDR3 is TGTGCCAGCAGCTTTCCGGGACAGTCGAGCACAGATACGCAGTATTTT.

On this clone: Other DNA sequences in the same sample also yield this CDR3. J is TRBJ1-1 and V is TRBV27; D gene ambiguous. V gave up 2 bases and J gave up 1 base, with 5 bases separating them. The CDR3 is 13 residues long. Per germline, CDR1 MNHEY and CDR2 SMNVEV (reference sequence). CDR3 in DNA: TGTGCCAGCAGTTTAGCAGGGAACACTGAAGCTTTCTTT. Residues: CASSLAGNTEAFF.

This clone was detected once. The chain is built from TRBV28 and TRBJ1-2, with D unclear. There are 15 residues in the CDR3. Trimming stripped 4 bases from V and 4 bases from J, with 16 bases between. Germline CDR1 and CDR2: MDHEN and SYDVKM. DNA of the CDR3: TGTGCCAGCAGTTCCCCCCGAGAAGGCCTCTATGGCTACACCTTC. It encodes CASSSPREGLYGYTF.

The V gene is TRBV7-9, the J gene TRBJ1-2; no definite D call. Germline V CDR1 and CDR2: SEHNR, FQNEAQ (reference sequence). With 3 bases removed from V and 3 bases from J, the gap between germline ends came to 17 bases. CDR3 length: 16 residues. The CDR3 is CASSFPPGNRHYGYTF. The CDR3 nucleotides read TGTGCCAGCAGCTTTCCTCCGGGGAACAGACACTATGGCTACACCTTC.

This sequence joins TRBV28 and TRBJ1-1; D gene uncertain. Germline V gives CDR1 MDHEN, CDR2 SYDVKM. V lost 2 bases and J lost 6, with 13 bases in between. The CDR3 spans 14 residues. The CDR3 loop is CASSLAENVAEAFF. As DNA, the CDR3 is TGTGCCAGCAGTTTAGCTGAAAACGTGGCTGAAGCTTTCTTT.

The rearrangement joins TRBV28 to TRBJ2-7; no definite D call. The germline V and J ends were trimmed by 6 bases and 3 bases, with 15 bases remaining between them. Looked up from germline, CDR1 is MDHEN and CDR2 is SYDVKM. The CDR3 contains 14 residues. In DNA, the CDR3 is TGTGCCAGCAGCTTGACACATTCCTTCTACGAGCAGTACTTC. The encoded protein is CASSLTHSFYEQYF.

This clone was recorded only once. The chain couples TRBV13 to TRBJ2-7, with TRBD2 matching 8 bases. V lost 6 bases and J lost 7; bases outside the gene matches: 8. CDR1 and CDR2 from the germline V gene are PRHDT and FYEKMQ (reference sequence). This CDR3 region has 13 residues. This CDR3 is CASRSSGGAEQYF. Written as DNA, the CDR3 is TGTGCCAGCAGATCATCCGGGGGGGCTGAGCAGTACTTC.

The chain has TRBV11-2 and TRBJ2-3; D remains ambiguous. Germline CDR1 is SGHAT and CDR2 is FQNNGV. Deletions cut 5 bases from V and 6 bases from J, with 24 bases between. The CDR3 has 17 amino acids. CDR3 DNA: TGTGCCAGCAGCGGACCCCATGGACGGTCCGTATGGGATACGCAGTATTTT. Protein: CASSGPHGRSVWDTQYF.

This clone was observed once. The chain couples TRBV4-2 to TRBJ2-3, with 10 bases identical to TRBD2. CDR1 LGHNA and CDR2 YNFKEQ come from the germline V gene. V shed 0 bases, J shed 2 bases, and the junction held 5 bases outside the gene matches. This CDR3 contains 17 residues. CDR3 protein: CASSQEAGLATTDTQYF. In nucleotides, the CDR3 is TGTGCCAGCAGCCAAGAGGCGGGACTAGCGACCACAGATACGCAGTATTTT.

This chain uses TRBV14 with TRBJ1-2, with a possible D match to TRBD1 (6 bases). This CDR3 is built from 14 residues. Germline V CDR1 and CDR2: SGHDN, FVKESK. The V and J ends lost 4 bases and 5 bases respectively, with 14 bases between them. The CDR3, as DNA: TGTGCCAGCAGCCCGCCGGGGGGCACATATGGCTACACCTTC. Its translation: CASSPPGGTYGYTF. Looking up the rest from reference TRBV14 and TRBJ1-2 gives the full variable domain: EAGVTQFPSHSVIEKGQTVTLRCDPISGHDNLYWYRRVMGKEIKFLLHFVKESKQDESGMPNNRFLAERTGGTYSTLKVQPAELEDSGVYFCASSPPGGTYGYTFGSGTRLTVV.

The chain's CDR3 is CAWSGIGRRTDTQYF. CDR3 DNA: TGTGCCTGGAGTGGGATAGGTCGGCGCACAGATACGCAGTATTTT. The chain recombines TRBV30 with TRBJ2-3, with no clear D. V lost 1 base and J lost 1, with 12 bases in between. The germline CDR1 and CDR2 sequences are GTSNPN and SVGIG (reference sequence). The CDR3 length is 15 residues.

V usage is TRBV30 and J usage is TRBJ2-7; D may be TRBD2 (5 bases). Germline values: CDR1 GTSNPN, CDR2 SVGIG (reference sequence). Trimming left V 0 bases short and J 5 bases short, with 14 bases between. The CDR3 consists of 14 residues. The CDR3 coding sequence is TGTGCCTGGAGTGTCAGAGAGGGCCGCAACGAGCAGTACTTC. It codes for CAWSVREGRNEQYF.

This sequence joins TRBV29-1 and TRBJ2-5; no clear D gene. The closer fit of TRBJ2-7 to the DNA end suggests the J call may be wrong. There are 13 residues in the CDR3. Germline lookup yields CDR1 SQVTM and CDR2 ANQGSEA. In nucleotides, the CDR3 is TGCAGCGCCGTTACAGCAAGCTCCTACGAGCAGTACTTC. Protein: CSAVTASSYEQYF.

This chain joins TRBV5-1 and TRBJ2-5, with TRBD2 as a possible D gene (5 bases). CDR1 and CDR2 from the germline V gene are SGHRS and YFSETQ. Trimming took off 4 bases at V and 5 bases at J, with 12 bases between the two ends. The CDR3 is 13 residues long. This CDR3 is CASSRTAQETQYF. CDR3 DNA sequence: TGCGCCAGCAGCAGGACTGCCCAGGAGACCCAGTACTTC.

This chain joins TRBV10-2 and TRBJ2-3, with 9 bases identical to TRBD1. This CDR3 is built from 15 residues. Germline loops: CDR1 WSHSY, CDR2 SAAADI. Germline trimming cut 4 bases from V and 6 bases from J; bases unmatched to any gene: 8. The CDR3 DNA reads TGCGCCAGCAGTGTGGGGGACAGGGTGGCGGATACGCAGTATTTT. Its protein product is CASSVGDRVADTQYF.

This chain uses TRBV28 with TRBJ1-2, with D perhaps matching TRBD1 (5 bases). Germline loops: CDR1 MDHEN, CDR2 SYDVKM. The V end lost 8 bases, the J end lost 5 bases, and 21 bases lay between the germline ends. The CDR3 runs 15 residues. The CDR3 bases are TGTGCCAGCGCTCCCCGCCCCGGCTGGGGGTATGGCTACACCTTC. Protein product: CASAPRPGWGYGYTF.

The rearrangement joins TRBV9 to TRBJ1-2; D remains unclear. CDR3 length equals 18 residues. The germline CDR1 and CDR2 sequences are SGDLS and YYNGEE. Between the trimmed V and J ends, which lost 0 bases and 0 bases, there was a span of 18 bases. In nucleotides, the CDR3 is TGTGCCAGCAGCGTAGTCCCCGGCGGACCACTTGCTAACTATGGCTACACCTTC. Translation: CASSVVPGGPLANYGYTF.

The chain recombines TRBV7-3 with TRBJ2-7, with 8 positions matching TRBD1. The ends lost 8 bases at V and 3 bases at J; junction bases unmatched: 6. CDR1 and CDR2 (germline): SGHTA, FQGTGA. The CDR3 runs to 13 residues. The CDR3 loop reads CASAQGADYEQYF. In nucleotides, the CDR3 is TGTGCCAGCGCCCAGGGGGCTGACTACGAGCAGTACTTC.

The chain carries TRBV4-1 and TRBJ2-1; 13 nucleotides align to TRBD2. J gave up 8 bases and V 2 bases, and 3 bases lay outside the gene matches. Germline CDR1 is MGHRA and CDR2 is YSYEKL. There are 15 residues in the CDR3. The CDR3 region is CASSQTSGRAYEQFF. DNA of the CDR3: TGCGCCAGCAGCCAAACTAGCGGGAGGGCCTATGAGCAGTTCTTC.

V gene TRBV2 combines with J gene TRBJ1-2; TRBD1 matches at 9 bases. This CDR3 is 16 amino acids long. The junction had 12 bases not matched to a gene; V was cut back by 10 bases and J by 0 bases. Germline V gives CDR1 SNHLY, CDR2 FYNNEI. CDR3 nucleotide sequence: TGTGCCACCCTAACCCGGGACAGGGTCCCTAACTATGGCTACACCTTC. Its protein is CATLTRDRVPNYGYTF.